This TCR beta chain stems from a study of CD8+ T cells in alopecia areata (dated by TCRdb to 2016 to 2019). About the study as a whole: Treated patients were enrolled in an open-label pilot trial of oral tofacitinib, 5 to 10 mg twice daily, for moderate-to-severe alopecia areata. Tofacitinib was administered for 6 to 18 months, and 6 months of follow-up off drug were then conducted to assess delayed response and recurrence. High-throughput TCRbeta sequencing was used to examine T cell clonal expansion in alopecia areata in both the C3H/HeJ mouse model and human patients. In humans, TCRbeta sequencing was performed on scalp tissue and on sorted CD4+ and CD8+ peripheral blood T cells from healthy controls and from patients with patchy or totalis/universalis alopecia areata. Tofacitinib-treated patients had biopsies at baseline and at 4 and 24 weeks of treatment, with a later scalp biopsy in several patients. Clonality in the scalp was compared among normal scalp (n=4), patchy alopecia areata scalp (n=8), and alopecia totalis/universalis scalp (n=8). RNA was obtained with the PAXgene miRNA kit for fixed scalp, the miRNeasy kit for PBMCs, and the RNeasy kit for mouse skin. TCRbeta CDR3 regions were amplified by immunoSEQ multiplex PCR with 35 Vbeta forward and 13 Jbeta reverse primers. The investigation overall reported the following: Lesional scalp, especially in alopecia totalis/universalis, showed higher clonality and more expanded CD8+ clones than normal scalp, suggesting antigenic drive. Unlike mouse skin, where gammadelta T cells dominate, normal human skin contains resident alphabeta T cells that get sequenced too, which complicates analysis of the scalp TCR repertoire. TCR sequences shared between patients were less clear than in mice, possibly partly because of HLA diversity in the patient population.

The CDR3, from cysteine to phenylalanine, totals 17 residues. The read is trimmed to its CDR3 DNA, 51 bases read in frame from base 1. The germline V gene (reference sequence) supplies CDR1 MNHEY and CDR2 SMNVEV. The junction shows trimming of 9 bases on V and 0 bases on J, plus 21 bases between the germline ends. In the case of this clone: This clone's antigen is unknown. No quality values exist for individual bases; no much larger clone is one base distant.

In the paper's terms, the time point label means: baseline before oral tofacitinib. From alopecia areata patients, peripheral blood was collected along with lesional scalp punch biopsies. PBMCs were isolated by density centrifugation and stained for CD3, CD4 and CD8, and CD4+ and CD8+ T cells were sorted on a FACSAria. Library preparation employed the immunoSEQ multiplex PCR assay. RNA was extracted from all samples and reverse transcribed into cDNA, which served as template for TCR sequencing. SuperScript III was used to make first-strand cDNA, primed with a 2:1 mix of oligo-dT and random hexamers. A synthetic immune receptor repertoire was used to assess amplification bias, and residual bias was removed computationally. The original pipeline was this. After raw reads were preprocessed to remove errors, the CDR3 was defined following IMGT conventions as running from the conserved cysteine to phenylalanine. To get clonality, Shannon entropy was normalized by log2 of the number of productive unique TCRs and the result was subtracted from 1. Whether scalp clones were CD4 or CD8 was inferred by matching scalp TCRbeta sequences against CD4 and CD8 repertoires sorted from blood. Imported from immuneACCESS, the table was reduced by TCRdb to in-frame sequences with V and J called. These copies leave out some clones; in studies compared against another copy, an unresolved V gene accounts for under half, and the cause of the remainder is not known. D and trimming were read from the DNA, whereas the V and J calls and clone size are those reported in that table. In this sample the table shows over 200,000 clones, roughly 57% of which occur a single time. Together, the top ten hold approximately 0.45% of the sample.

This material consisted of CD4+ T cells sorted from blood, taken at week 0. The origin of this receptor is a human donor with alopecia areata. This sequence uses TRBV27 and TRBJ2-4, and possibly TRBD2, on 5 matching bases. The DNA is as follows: TGTGCCAGACCGACTATCGGCCCCCTTCTAGCCAAAAACATTCAGTACTTC. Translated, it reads CARPTIGPLLAKNIQYF.